A selection of T cell receptor beta chains follows, all from one sample in a study of blood T cell repertoires in COVID-19. The repertoire was sequenced with immunoSEQ multiplex PCR; TCRdb's copy has only in-frame clones and lacks some. The sample includes about 60,000 clones, around four fifths of them seen just once. The sample comprised peripheral blood. The origin of the receptors is a man aged 30 to 39 with COVID-19, enrolled during active disease. Both conserved end residues are part of each CDR3. The order of the fields is D gene, J gene, V gene, clone size, CDR3 protein, CDR3 DNA. The D gene is left open where the match is weak. Some rows mark clone size as missing; the rest say once, few, many or name a class of expanded clone.

TRBD1 | TRBJ2-3 | TRBV24-1 | NA | CATSDPQGASTDTQYF | TGTGCCACCAGTGACCCACAGGGGGCGAGCACAGATACGCAGTATTTT
TRBD1 | TRBJ1-5 | TRBV28 | NA | CASSRRQGAGQPQHF | TGTGCCAGCAGCCGACGACAGGGGGCAGGGCAGCCCCAGCATTTT
NA | TRBJ2-4 | TRBV12-2 | NA | CASRLSLAKNIQYF | TGTGCAAGTCGCCTAAGTCTAGCCAAAAACATTCAGTACTTC
NA | TRBJ2-1 | TRBV7-3 | NA | CASSLSGGPSYNEQFF | TGTGCCAGCAGCTTATCGGGCGGGCCTTCCTACAATGAGCAGTTCTTC
NA | TRBJ2-7 | TRBV30 | NA | CAWSVLYESGFGLYEQYF | TGTGCCTGGAGTGTACTCTATGAATCGGGGTTTGGCCTCTACGAGCAGTACTTC
NA | TRBJ1-4 | TRBV21-1 | NA | CASSNPQGTGLGEKLFF | TGTGCCAGCAGCAACCCCCAGGGGACAGGGCTGGGTGAAAAACTGTTTTTT
TRBD1 | TRBJ2-2 | TRBV27 | medium-sized | CASSTGDTGELFF | TGTGCCAGCAGTACAGGGGACACCGGGGAGCTGTTTTTT
TRBD1 | TRBJ2-1 | TRBV29-1 | NA | CSVHRTGQQFANEQFF | TGCAGCGTTCATCGGACAGGGCAGCAGTTTGCGAATGAGCAGTTCTTC
NA | TRBJ2-1 | TRBV4-2 | NA | CASSQDSRGRGGNEQFF | TGTGCCAGCAGCCAAGATAGCCGAGGGAGGGGGGGCAATGAGCAGTTCTTC
NA | TRBJ2-7 | TRBV12-3/TRBV12-4 | NA | CASSLPPGYEQYF | TGTGCCAGCAGTCTCCCCCCGGGCTACGAGCAGTACTTC
TRBD1 | TRBJ1-2 | TRBV30 | NA | CAWSLGQGGGYTF | TGTGCCTGGAGCCTTGGACAGGGCGGAGGCTACACCTTC
NA | TRBJ2-1 | TRBV19 | NA | CASKSGHSSSYNEQFF | TGTGCCAGTAAGAGCGGGCACTCCAGCTCCTACAATGAGCAGTTCTTC
TRBD1 | TRBJ1-1 | TRBV30 | NA | CAWTRGTPEAFF | TGTGCCTGGACCAGGGGGACCCCTGAAGCTTTCTTT
TRBD2 | TRBJ2-1 | TRBV19 | NA | CASSITLTGGPFF | TGTGCCAGTAGCATTACCCTAACGGGAGGGCCGTTCTTC
TRBD2 | TRBJ2-1 | TRBV6-6 | NA | CASTPMSGSFEQFF | TGTGCCAGCACCCCCATGAGCGGGAGTTTTGAGCAGTTCTTC
NA | TRBJ1-1 | TRBV11-2 | NA | CASSLGGWVNTEAFF | TGTGCCAGCAGCTTAGGGGGCTGGGTGAACACTGAAGCTTTCTTT
NA | TRBJ1-3 | TRBV13 | NA | CASSLVEGVDSGNTIYF | TGTGCCAGCAGCTTAGTTGAGGGTGTCGACTCTGGAAACACCATATATTTT
TRBD1 | TRBJ1-2 | TRBV3-1/TRBV3-2 | medium-sized | CASSPGTGVVNGYTF | TGTGCCAGCAGCCCCGGGACAGGGGTAGTAAATGGCTACACCTTC
TRBD1 | TRBJ1-6 | TRBV6-6 | NA | CASSYLDRNDSPLHF | TGTGCCAGCAGTTACTTGGACAGGAATGATTCACCCCTCCACTTT
NA | TRBJ1-2 | TRBV28 | NA | CASSSRQANYGYTF | TGTGCCAGCAGTTCCCGACAGGCTAACTATGGCTACACCTTC
TRBD1 | TRBJ1-1 | TRBV3-1/TRBV3-2 | NA | CASSQGDRDPEAFF | TGTGCCAGCAGCCAAGGTGACAGGGACCCTGAAGCTTTCTTT
NA | TRBJ2-2 | TRBV12-3/TRBV12-4 | NA | CASSAGWTGELFF | TGTGCCAGCTCGGCGGGGTGGACCGGGGAGCTGTTTTTT
NA | TRBJ1-1 | TRBV3-1/TRBV3-2 | NA | CASRGSGGFTEAFF | TGTGCCAGCAGGGGAAGCGGGGGTTTCACTGAAGCTTTCTTT
TRBD1 | TRBJ1-4 | TRBV3-1/TRBV3-2 | NA | CASSNSDRAGEKLFF | TGTGCCAGCAGCAATTCCGACAGGGCGGGTGAAAAACTGTTTTTT
NA | TRBJ2-1 | TRBV3-1/TRBV3-2 | NA | CASSHGDTHNEQFF | TGTGCCAGCAGCCATGGGGACACACACAATGAGCAGTTCTTC
NA | TRBJ1-1 | TRBV29-1 | NA | CSALQVPKAFF | TGCAGCGCCCTTCAGGTGCCGAAAGCTTTCTTT
TRBD1 | TRBJ2-5 | TRBV28 | NA | CASSLLRVLRDRGLGETQYF | TGTGCCAGCAGTTTATTGAGGGTACTCCGGGACAGGGGGCTCGGGGAGACCCAGTACTTC
TRBD1 | TRBJ1-2 | TRBV6-6 | medium-sized | CASSYVAGGGNYGYTF | TGTGCCAGCAGTTACGTGGCAGGGGGTGGCAACTATGGCTACACCTTC
TRBD1 | TRBJ2-7 | TRBV12-5 | NA | CASGLGTGEGSYEQYF | TGTGCTAGTGGTTTGGGAACAGGGGAAGGATCCTACGAGCAGTACTTC
NA | TRBJ2-2 | TRBV25-1 | NA | CASTQGTGELFF | TGTGCCAGCACACAGGGCACCGGGGAGCTGTTTTTT
TRBD2 | TRBJ2-3 | TRBV6-2/TRBV6-3 | NA | CASSPGGGSDTQYF | TGTGCCAGCAGCCCCGGGGGGGGGTCAGATACGCAGTATTTT
TRBD1 | TRBJ1-1 | TRBV11-2 | few | CASSSEGANTEAFF | TGTGCCAGCAGCTCGGAGGGGGCGAACACTGAAGCTTTCTTT
NA | TRBJ2-1 | TRBV3-1/TRBV3-2 | NA | CASSPRGTYNEQFF | TGTGCCAGCAGCCCCAGGGGAACCTACAATGAGCAGTTCTTC
NA | TRBJ1-2 | TRBV28 | NA | CASIVQGTRSYGYTF | TGTGCCAGCATTGTACAGGGAACCAGATCCTATGGCTACACCTTC
TRBD1 | TRBJ1-1 | TRBV4-2 | once | CASSQAGTGSPNTEAFF | TGTGCCAGCAGCCAGGCTGGGACAGGGTCTCCGAACACTGAAGCTTTCTTT
TRBD2 | TRBJ2-1 | TRBV7-2 | NA | CASSTRTSGGPWDEQFF | TGTGCCAGCAGCACCCGGACTAGCGGGGGCCCCTGGGATGAGCAGTTCTTC
NA | TRBJ2-4 | TRBV28 | NA | CASSPRGQAKNIQYF | TGTGCCAGCAGTCCGCGCGGACAGGCCAAAAACATTCAGTACTTC
TRBD1 | TRBJ1-1 | TRBV19 | NA | CASTDRLTGSLNTEAFF | TGTGCCAGTACCGACAGATTGACAGGGAGTCTGAACACTGAAGCTTTCTTT
NA | TRBJ1-6 | TRBV7-6 | few | CASSPETGSSYNSPLHF | TGTGCCAGCAGCCCAGAAACAGGGAGCTCCTATAATTCACCCCTCCACTTT
NA | TRBJ1-2 | TRBV10-3 | NA | CAISVDRSKGYTF | TGTGCCATCAGTGTCGACAGGTCAAAGGGCTACACCTTC
NA | TRBJ2-2 | TRBV7-2 | NA | CASSKMQGWDTGELFF | TGTGCCAGCAGCAAGATGCAGGGTTGGGACACCGGGGAGCTGTTTTTT
NA | TRBJ1-1 | TRBV18 | NA | CASSPSRGTGDTEAFF | TGTGCCAGCTCACCATCCCGGGGCACGGGGGACACTGAAGCTTTCTTT
TRBD2 | TRBJ2-1 | TRBV5-8 | NA | CASSSGTSGNFRRNNEQFF | TGTGCCAGCAGCTCGGGGACTAGCGGGAACTTTAGGCGTAACAATGAGCAGTTCTTC
NA | TRBJ2-7 | TRBV3-1/TRBV3-2 | NA | CASSTVGEQYF | TGTGCCAGCAGCACGGTTGGCGAGCAGTACTTC
NA | TRBJ2-5 | TRBV7-9 | NA | CASSFPTGMGETQYF | TGTGCCAGCAGCTTCCCCACGGGGATGGGGGAGACCCAGTACTTC